The 21 T cell receptor beta chains below come from one sample, sequenced in a study of blood T cell repertoires in COVID-19. Generated by immunoSEQ multiplex PCR, the TCRdb table keeps only in-frame clones and is missing some. The sample records 54,000 or so clones, around 90% being singletons. What was sequenced was peripheral blood. The receptors stem from a man aged 45-65 years with active COVID-19.

This chain joins TRBV19 and TRBJ1-5; D is ambiguous. The CDR3 runs to 13 residues. With 6 bases removed from V and 0 bases from J, the gap between germline ends came to 6 bases. Germline values: CDR1 LNHDA, CDR2 SQIVND (reference sequence). CDR3 sequence: CASRRGSNQPQHF. The CDR3, as DNA: TGTGCCAGTAGACGAGGTAGCAATCAGCCCCAGCATTTT. The variable domain in full, completed from reference TRBV19 and TRBJ1-5, reads DGGITQSPKYLFRKEGQNVTLSCEQNLNHDAMYWYRQDPGQGLRLIYYSQIVNDFQKGDIAEGYSVSREKKESFPLTVTSAQKNPTAFYLCASRRGSNQPQHFGDGTRLSIL.

The CDR3 region has the DNA TGTGCCAGCAGCCCTGGCGGGGGGGCGGCGGGCACCGGGGAGCTGTTTTTT. It yields the protein CASSPGGGAAGTGELFF. The genes are TRBV9 and TRBJ2-2, with TRBD2 identical over 9 bases. The V segment lost 4 bases and the J segment 4 bases; nucleotides outside the gene matches: 11. The germline V gene has CDR1 SGDLS and CDR2 YYNGEE. The CDR3 covers 17 residues.

The chain combines TRBV29-1 with TRBJ1-5, with TRBD1 matching over 7 bases. Germline loops: CDR1 SQVTM, CDR2 ANQGSEA. There are 13 residues in the CDR3. The ends lost 4 bases at V and 4 bases at J; junction bases unmatched: 4. The CDR3 protein is CSVATGWNQPQHF. The CDR3 DNA follows: TGCAGCGTTGCGACAGGGTGGAATCAGCCCCAGCATTTT.

This chain links TRBV9 with TRBJ2-3; D gene ambiguous. This CDR3 has 12 amino acids. From germline, CDR1 is SGDLS and CDR2 YYNGEE. V was shortened by 1 base and J by 5 bases, with 5 bases between the two germline ends. DNA of the CDR3: TGTGCCAGCAGCGTATCATTAGATACGCAGTATTTT. As protein: CASSVSLDTQYF.

This chain joins TRBV21-1 and TRBJ1-1. TRBV21-1 is assigned pseudogene status. The CDR3 consists of 14 residues. In DNA form, the CDR3 reads TGTGCCAGCAGCGAAAGTAGTAGGAACACTGAAGCTTTCTTT. Protein product: CASSESSRNTEAFF.

The chain carries TRBV5-4 and TRBJ2-7; D perhaps matches TRBD2 (6 bases). V shed 0 bases and J shed 4 bases, with 8 bases lying between them. The CDR3 extends over 13 amino acids. Germline lookup yields CDR1 SGHNT and CDR2 YYREEE (reference sequence). The CDR3 DNA reads TGTGCCAGCAGCTTGGAAAGCGGGTACGAGCAGTACTTC. Protein sequence: CASSLESGYEQYF.

The chain recombines TRBV7-3 with TRBJ2-2; 10 bases line up with TRBD2. Germline-derived CDR1 and CDR2 are SGHTA and FQGTGA. CDR3 size: 16 residues. After removal of 4 bases from V and 0 bases from J, the junction contained 2 bases not matched to a gene. CDR3 nucleotides: TGTGCCAGCAGCTATAGCGGGGGGACGAACACCGGGGAGCTGTTTTTT. It translates to CASSYSGGTNTGELFF. The full variable domain, completed using reference TRBV7-3 and TRBJ2-2, is GAGVSQTPSNKVTEKGKYVELRCDPISGHTALYWYRQSLGQGPEFLIYFQGTGAADDSGLPNDRFFAVRPEGSVSTLKIQRTERGDSAVYLCASSYSGGTNTGELFFGEGSRLTVL.

The rearrangement links TRBV23-1 to TRBJ1-1; possible D gene TRBD1, 6 bases. TRBV23-1 counts as an open reading frame of uncertain function. The CDR3 spans 14 residues. V was trimmed by 1 base and J by 2 bases, leaving 8 bases between them. The CDR3 reads CASSQYRVNTEAFF. CDR3 nucleotide sequence: TGCGCCAGCAGTCAATACAGGGTCAACACTGAAGCTTTCTTT.

The gene calls are TRBV5-1 and TRBJ1-3; D possibly corresponds to TRBD1 (6 bases). The CDR3 consists of 15 residues. Germline CDR1 and CDR2: SGHRS and YFSETQ. The V gene lost 4 bases and the J gene lost 4 bases, with 15 bases spanning the gap. The CDR3 here is CASSPAQGSGNTIYF. The CDR3 DNA sequence: TGCGCCAGCAGCCCAGCACAGGGATCGGGAAACACCATATATTTT.

V and J are TRBV29-1 and TRBJ1-1; 8 positions agree with TRBD1. CDR1 SQVTM and CDR2 ANQGSEA come from the germline V gene. CDR3 length: 13 residues. The V segment lost 5 bases and the J segment 3 bases; nucleotides outside the gene matches: 5. CDR3 coding DNA: TGCAGCGTTTCAGGGGGCGAATACACTGAAGCTTTCTTT. Its protein product is CSVSGGEYTEAFF.

The V gene is TRBV24-1, the J gene TRBJ2-3, with 8 bases matching TRBD2. Germline V CDR1 and CDR2: KGHDR, SFDVKD. V trimming: 4 bases; J trimming: 4 bases; junction bases outside the gene matches: 3. The CDR3 has 14 amino acids. DNA for the CDR3: TGTGCCACCAGTGAGACGGGGGGGCCAGATACGCAGTATTTT. This codes for CATSETGGPDTQYF.

This chain uses TRBV6-6 with TRBJ2-1; 8 bases agree with TRBD2. Germline trimming cut 6 bases from V and 4 bases from J; bases unmatched to any gene: 8. The germline V gene has CDR1 MNHNY and CDR2 SVGAGI (reference sequence). CDR3 size: 15 residues. CDR3 region: CASRAGLAIYNEQFF. The CDR3 nucleotides read TGTGCCAGCAGGGCCGGACTAGCCATTTACAATGAGCAGTTCTTC.

V and J are TRBV9 and TRBJ2-1, with TRBD2 matching over 8 bases. V lost 3 bases and J lost 6; bases outside the gene matches: 11. Per germline, CDR1 SGDLS and CDR2 YYNGEE. The CDR3 is made up of 16 amino acids. DNA for the CDR3: TGTGCCAGCAGCGCCGCGGGACGGGAGGGCCGCAATGAGCAGTTCTTC. This sequence encodes CASSAAGREGRNEQFF.

The J gene is TRBJ2-1, the V gene TRBV28, with D unresolved. The germline gives CDR1 MDHEN, CDR2 SYDVKM. This CDR3 comprises 11 residues. V lost 4 bases, J lost 7 bases, and 5 bases lay in between. The CDR3 bases are TGTGCCAGCAGTTCAAATAATGAGCAGTTCTTC. Translated: CASSSNNEQFF. The full variable domain, in which reference TRBV28 and TRBJ2-1 provide the parts outside the CDR3, is DVKVTQSSRYLVKRTGEKVFLECVQDMDHENMFWYRQDPGLGLRLIYFSYDVKMKEKGDIPEGYSVSREKKERFSLILESASTNQTSMYLCASSSNNEQFFGPGTRLTVL.

The chain employs TRBV4-3 and TRBJ2-1; 8 nucleotides line up with TRBD2. Trimming at V came to 3 bases and at J to 3 bases, leaving 7 bases not matched to a gene. Germline loops: CDR1 LGHNA, CDR2 YSLEER. The CDR3 runs 16 residues. This chain's CDR3 is CASSQVAGTNYNEQFF. The CDR3 DNA sequence: TGCGCCAGCAGCCAGGTAGCGGGGACTAACTACAATGAGCAGTTCTTC.

The sample holds one count of this clone. The chain joins TRBV18 to TRBJ1-1, with 8 bases aligning to TRBD1. V shed 0 bases and J 5 bases; nucleotides not matched to a gene: 11. CDR1 and CDR2 (germline): KGHSH, LQKENI. There are 17 residues in the CDR3. CDR3 protein: CASSPPPGTGLRTEAFF. The CDR3 nucleotides are TGTGCCAGCTCACCACCCCCAGGGACAGGCCTGAGGACTGAAGCTTTCTTT.

Only a few counts were recorded for this clone. The rearrangement uses TRBV6-5 and TRBJ2-3; 13 bases map to TRBD2. The CDR3 consists of 15 residues. V lost 9 bases to trimming and J lost 4 bases; unmatched junction nucleotides: 7. Germline V CDR1 and CDR2: MNHEY, SVGAGI. The CDR3 spells CASARTSGSADTQYF. The CDR3 coding sequence is TGTGCCAGTGCTCGGACTAGCGGGAGCGCAGATACGCAGTATTTT.

This clone appeared a single time. The V and J genes are TRBV24-1 and TRBJ1-5; 8 bases fit TRBD1. CDR1 KGHDR and CDR2 SFDVKD come from the germline V gene. J lost 6 bases, V lost 3 bases, and 3 bases had no gene match. The CDR3 is 14 amino acids. This chain's CDR3 is CATSDAGGVQPQHF. CDR3 bases: TGTGCCACCAGTGATGCAGGGGGCGTTCAGCCCCAGCATTTT.

The chain combines TRBV5-1 with TRBJ1-1; D is possibly TRBD1 (5 bases). V was trimmed by 4 bases and J by 2 bases, leaving 21 bases between them. The germline gives CDR1 SGHRS, CDR2 YFSETQ. The CDR3 loop spans 17 amino acids. CDR3 bases: TGCGCCAGCAGCAATGACGATTTTGGGGCGTTAAACACTGAAGCTTTCTTT. It encodes CASSNDDFGALNTEAFF.

This clone is termed medium-sized. J is TRBJ1-2 and V is TRBV19; 10 bases are a match to TRBD1. The length of the CDR3 is 15 residues. Trimming removed 5 bases from V and 2 bases from J; junction bases left unmatched: 5. The germline CDR1 and CDR2 sequences are LNHDA and SQIVND (reference sequence). CDR3: CASSLSGQGNYGYTF. The CDR3, as DNA: TGTGCCAGTAGTCTATCGGGACAGGGGAACTATGGCTACACCTTC.

J is TRBJ1-3 and V is TRBV5-1, with a tentative D call TRBD1 (5 bases). CDR3 length: 15 amino acids. Germline V lookup: CDR1 SGHRS, CDR2 YFSETQ. Trimming pared 3 bases from V and 2 bases from J, leaving 12 bases between. CDR3: CASSSVGRAGNTIYF. CDR3 sequence (DNA): TGCGCCAGCAGCTCGGTCGGCAGGGCTGGAAACACCATATATTTT.